Listed here is a single TCR beta chain. Its antigen remains unidentified. One entry per CDR3 protein, without DNA, is what TCRdb gives after re-calling the 5' RACE reads. The data include around 190,000 distinct CDR3 sequences; the top ten clones carry approximately 1.5%. Donors each contributed one blood sample measuring under 3 ml. The sample is drawn from a study of monozygotic twins with inflammatory bowel disease. Whole-study results and caveats: IBD patients had lower TCRbeta diversity (inverse Simpson) than healthy co-twins.

The clonotype originates from a human donor with ulcerative colitis or Crohn's disease, or a healthy co-twin of an affected twin (not recorded which). The sequenced sample consisted of blood.

The CDR3 region is CASSLNAPHASGDTQYF. The chain recombines TRBV7-2 with TRBJ2-3; checking the TCRdb D call of TRBD2 is not possible without DNA. Germline lookup yields CDR1 SGHTA and CDR2 FQGNSA. The CDR3 is 17 residues long.